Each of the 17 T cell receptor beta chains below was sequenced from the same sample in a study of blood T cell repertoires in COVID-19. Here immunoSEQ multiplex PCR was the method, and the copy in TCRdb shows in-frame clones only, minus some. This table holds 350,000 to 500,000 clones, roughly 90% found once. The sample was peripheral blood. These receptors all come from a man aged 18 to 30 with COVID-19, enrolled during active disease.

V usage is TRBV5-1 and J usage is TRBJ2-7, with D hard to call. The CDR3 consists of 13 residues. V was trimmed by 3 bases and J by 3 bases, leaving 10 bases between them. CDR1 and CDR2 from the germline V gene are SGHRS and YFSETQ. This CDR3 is CASSSEIDYEQYF. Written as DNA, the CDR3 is TGCGCCAGCAGCTCTGAGATAGACTACGAGCAGTACTTC.

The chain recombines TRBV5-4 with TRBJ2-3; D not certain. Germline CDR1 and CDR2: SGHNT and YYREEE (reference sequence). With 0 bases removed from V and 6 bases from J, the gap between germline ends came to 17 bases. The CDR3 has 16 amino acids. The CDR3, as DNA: TGTGCCAGCAGCTTGGGACAAAACTTTCCCCCGGATACGCAGTATTTT. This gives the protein CASSLGQNFPPDTQYF.

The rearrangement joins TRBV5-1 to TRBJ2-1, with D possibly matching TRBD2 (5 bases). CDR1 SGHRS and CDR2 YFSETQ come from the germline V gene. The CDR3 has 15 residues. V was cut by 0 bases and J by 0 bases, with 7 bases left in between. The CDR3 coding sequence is TGCGCCAGCAGCTTGGAAGGGAGCTCCTACAATGAGCAGTTCTTC. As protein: CASSLEGSSYNEQFF.

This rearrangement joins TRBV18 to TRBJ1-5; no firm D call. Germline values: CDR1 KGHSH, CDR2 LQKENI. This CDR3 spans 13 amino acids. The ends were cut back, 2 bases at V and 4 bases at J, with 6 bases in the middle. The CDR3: CASSPERNQPQHF. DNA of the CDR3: TGTGCCAGCTCACCAGAGAGGAATCAGCCCCAGCATTTT.

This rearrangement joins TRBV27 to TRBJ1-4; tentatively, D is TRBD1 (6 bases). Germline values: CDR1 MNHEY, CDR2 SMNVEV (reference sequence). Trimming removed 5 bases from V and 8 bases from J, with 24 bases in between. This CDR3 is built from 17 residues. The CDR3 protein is CASSLLTGTPSMEKLFF. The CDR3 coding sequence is TGTGCCAGCAGTCTGCTGACAGGTACGCCGTCAATGGAAAAACTGTTTTTT.

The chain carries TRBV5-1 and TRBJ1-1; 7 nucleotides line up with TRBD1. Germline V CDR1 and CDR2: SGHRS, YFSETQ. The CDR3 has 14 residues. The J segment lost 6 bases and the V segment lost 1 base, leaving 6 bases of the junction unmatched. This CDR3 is CASSLSGQTPEAFF. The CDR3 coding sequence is TGCGCCAGCAGCTTGTCGGGACAGACCCCTGAAGCTTTCTTT.

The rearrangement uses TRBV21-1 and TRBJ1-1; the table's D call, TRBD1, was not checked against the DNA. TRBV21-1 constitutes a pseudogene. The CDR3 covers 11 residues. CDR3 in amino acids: CASPVGAEAFF. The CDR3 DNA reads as TGTGCCAGTCCCGTAGGGGCTGAAGCTTTCTTT.

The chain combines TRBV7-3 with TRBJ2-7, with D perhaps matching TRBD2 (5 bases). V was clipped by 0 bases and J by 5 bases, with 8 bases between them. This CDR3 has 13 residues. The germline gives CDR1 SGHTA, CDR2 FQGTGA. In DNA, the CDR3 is TGTGCCAGCAGCTTAACGGACTTCCACGAGCAGTACTTC. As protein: CASSLTDFHEQYF.

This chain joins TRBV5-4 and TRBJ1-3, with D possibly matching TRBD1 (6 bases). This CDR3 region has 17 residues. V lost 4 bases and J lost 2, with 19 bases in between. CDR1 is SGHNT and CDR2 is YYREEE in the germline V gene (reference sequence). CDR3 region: CASSGAPGVFAGNTIYF. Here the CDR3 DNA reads TGTGCCAGCAGCGGCGCCCCAGGGGTATTCGCTGGAAACACCATATATTTT.

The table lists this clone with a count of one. In nucleotides, the CDR3 is TGTGCCTGGAGGACTAGCGGGAGTGTGGATACGCAGTATTTT. Residues: CAWRTSGSVDTQYF. The chain uses TRBV30 and TRBJ2-3, with 12 bases matching TRBD2. V was clipped by 3 bases and J by 6 bases; unmatched bases: 4. The CDR3 is 14 amino acids. Germline V gives CDR1 GTSNPN, CDR2 SVGIG (reference sequence). The full variable domain, in which reference TRBV30 and TRBJ2-3 provide the parts outside the CDR3, is SQTIHQWPATLVQPVGSPLSLECTVEGTSNPNLYWYRQAAGRGLQLLFYSVGIGQISSEVPQNLSASRPQDRQFILSSKKLLLSDSGFYLCAWRTSGSVDTQYFGPGTRLTVL.

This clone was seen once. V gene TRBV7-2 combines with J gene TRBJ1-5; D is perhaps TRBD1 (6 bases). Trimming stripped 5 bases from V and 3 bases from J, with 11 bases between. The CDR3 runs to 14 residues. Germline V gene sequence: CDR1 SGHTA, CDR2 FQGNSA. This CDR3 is CASSPGQYNQPQHF. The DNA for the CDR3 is TGTGCCAGCAGCCCCGGACAGTACAATCAGCCCCAGCATTTT.

CDR3: CASSASGARNYGYTF. The CDR3 coding sequence is TGTGCCAGCAGCGCCTCAGGGGCTCGGAACTATGGCTACACCTTC. The V gene is TRBV9, the J gene TRBJ1-2, with a tentative D call TRBD1 (6 bases). V lost 3 bases to trimming and J lost 2 bases, with 14 bases between them. Germline CDR1 SGDLS, CDR2 YYNGEE. The CDR3 is 15 amino acids.

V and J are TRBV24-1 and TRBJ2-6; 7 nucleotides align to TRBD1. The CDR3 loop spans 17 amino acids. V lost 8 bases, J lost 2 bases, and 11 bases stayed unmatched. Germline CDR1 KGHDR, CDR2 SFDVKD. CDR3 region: CATKGQDDDAGANVLTF. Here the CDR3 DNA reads TGTGCCACCAAAGGACAGGATGATGACGCTGGGGCCAACGTCCTGACTTTC.

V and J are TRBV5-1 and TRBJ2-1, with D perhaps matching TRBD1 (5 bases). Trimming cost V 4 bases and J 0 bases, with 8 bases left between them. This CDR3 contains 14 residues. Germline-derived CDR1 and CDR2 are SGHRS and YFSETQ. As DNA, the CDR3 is TGCGCCAGCAGCCCGGACATCTCCTACAATGAGCAGTTCTTC. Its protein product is CASSPDISYNEQFF.

CDR3 bases: TGTGCCAGCCTCCACGGGGATAACAATGAGCAGTTCTTC. It encodes CASLHGDNNEQFF. The gene calls are TRBV2 and TRBJ2-1, with D perhaps TRBD2 (5 bases). The germline V gene encodes CDR1 SNHLY and CDR2 FYNNEI. The CDR3 is 13 amino acids. V was trimmed by 8 bases and J by 5 bases, leaving 13 bases between them.

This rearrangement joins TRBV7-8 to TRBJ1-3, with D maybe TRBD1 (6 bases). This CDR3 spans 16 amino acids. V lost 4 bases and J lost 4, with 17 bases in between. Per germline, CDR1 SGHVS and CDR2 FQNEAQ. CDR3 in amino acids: CASSSVGGGLGNTIYF. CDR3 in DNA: TGTGCCAGCAGCTCAGTAGGGGGGGGCCTGGGAAACACCATATATTTT.

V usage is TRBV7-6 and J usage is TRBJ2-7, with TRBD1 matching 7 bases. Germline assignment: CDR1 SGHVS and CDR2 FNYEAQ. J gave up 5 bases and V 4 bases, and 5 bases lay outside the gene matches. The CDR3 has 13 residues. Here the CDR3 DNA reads TGTGCCAGCAGCTCCCGGGACAGAGACGAGCAGTACTTC. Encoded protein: CASSSRDRDEQYF. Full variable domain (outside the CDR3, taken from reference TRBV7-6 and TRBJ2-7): GAGVSQSPRYKVTKRGQDVALRCDPISGHVSLYWYRQALGQGPEFLTYFNYEAQQDKSGLPNDRFSAERPEGSISTLTIQRTEQRDSAMYRCASSSRDRDEQYFGPGTRLTVT.